This is a list of T cell receptor beta chains from one sample in a study of early T cells in non-severe SARS-CoV-2 infection. TCRdb called the 5' RACE reads again in MiXCR, with one record for every CDR3 protein. This table holds some 40,000 distinct CDR3 sequences, roughly 6.6% found once. Sequences were derived from whole blood, sampled at baseline. Every receptor here comes from an adult who was a healthcare worker with PCR-confirmed SARS-CoV-2 infection or an uninfected control (not recorded which). Each CDR3 is given with its conserved first and last residue. The D gene is left open where the match is weak. Part of the rows lack a size; the others show once, few, many or a class for expanded clones.

>.|.|TRBJ1-1|TRBV6-6
TGTGCCAGCAGTTCAGGGGTGGAAAGAATGAACACTGAAGCTTTCTTT
CASSSGVERMNTEAFF
>many|TRBD1|TRBJ2-1|TRBV11-2
TGTGCCAGCAGCTTAGATCCGGGGACAGTTGCTAAGCAGTTCTTC
CASSLDPGTVAKQFF
>.|.|TRBJ1-2|TRBV7-9
TGTGCCAGCAGCCCGGCCCCGGACTATGGCTACACCTTC
CASSPAPDYGYTF
>few|TRBD1|TRBJ1-1|TRBV12-3/TRBV12-4
TGTGCCAGCACCAGGGGGATTGAAGCTTTCTTT
CASTRGIEAFF
>many|.|TRBJ2-3|TRBV7-6
TGTGCCAGCAGCCGGGGTAGCACAGATACGCAGTATTTT
CASSRGSTDTQYF
>few|TRBD1|TRBJ1-3|TRBV28
TGTGCCACCCAGGGACAGGGGAGTGTTGGAAACACCATATATTTT
CATQGQGSVGNTIYF
>.|TRBD1|TRBJ1-1|TRBV29-1
TGCAGCGTTGAGGGGACAGAGATGAACACTGAAGCTTTCTTT
CSVEGTEMNTEAFF
>few|.|TRBJ2-7|TRBV5-1
TGCGCCAGCAGCTTGATACCGACAGTTTACGAGCAGTACTTC
CASSLIPTVYEQYF
>.|TRBD1|TRBJ1-1|TRBV2
TGTGCCAGCAGGGGGACAGGAAACACTGAAGCTTTCTTT
CASRGTGNTEAFF
>.|.|TRBJ2-7|TRBV7-9
TGTGCCAGCAGCTTAGCCCAGGGTAGGCGGTACTTC
CASSLAQGRRYF
>many|.|TRBJ2-5|TRBV6-4
TGTGCCAGCAGTCCCTCGCCAGGTCAAGAGACCCAGTACTTC
CASSPSPGQETQYF
>many|TRBD2|TRBJ2-3|TRBV20-1
TGCAGTGCTATCTTTTGGGATACTAGCGGGGCAGATACGCAGTATTTT
CSAIFWDTSGADTQYF
>many|.|TRBJ2-3|TRBV6-2/TRBV6-3
TGTGCCAGCCTCGGACATACCACAGATACGCAGTATTTT
CASLGHTTDTQYF
>.|TRBD2|TRBJ2-2|TRBV6-5
TGTGCCAGCAGTCCTCTAGCGGGGGCGAACACCGGGGAGCTGTTTTTT
CASSPLAGANTGELFF
>few|.|TRBJ2-7|TRBV20-1
TGCAGTGCCTCCGGGGGTGAGCAGTACTTC
CSASGGEQYF
>many|.|TRBJ1-2|TRBV5-5
TGTGCCAGCAGCTTGGGGCGGGGTCAGCTCTATGGCTACACCTTC
CASSLGRGQLYGYTF
>few|TRBD2|TRBJ2-1|TRBV6-1
TGTGCCAGCCGAGGGACTAGCGCCTACAATGAGCAGTTCTTC
CASRGTSAYNEQFF
>many|TRBD2|TRBJ2-3|TRBV18
TGTGCCAGCTCACCAGAAGGCGGGAGTGGAGATACGCAGTATTTT
CASSPEGGSGDTQYF
>few|TRBD2|TRBJ2-5|TRBV3-1
TGTGCCAGCAGCCAAGCAACTAGCGGGAGGAAGACCCAGTACTTC
CASSQATSGRKTQYF
>many|.|TRBJ2-3|TRBV7-6
TGTGCCAGCAGCTTAGCCCAGCTCGATACGCAGTATTTT
CASSLAQLDTQYF
>few|.|TRBJ2-3|TRBV20-1
TGCAGTGCTAGAAAGGAAGGGGCCGGTACGCAGTATTTT
CSARKEGAGTQYF
>many|.|TRBJ2-2|TRBV7-2
TGTGCCAGCAGCTTAGATGTGCGGAACACCGGGGAGCTGTTTTTT
CASSLDVRNTGELFF
>few|TRBD2|TRBJ2-2|TRBV10-3
TGTGCCATCAGTGAGTCACGGGGAGCGGGAGTACGAACCGGGGAGCTGTTTTTT
CAISESRGAGVRTGELFF
>.|.|TRBJ1-1|TRBV7-9
TGTGCCAGCAGCCGGGACACTGAAGCTTTCTTT
CASSRDTEAFF
>many|TRBD2|TRBJ2-5|TRBV11-2
TGTGCCAGCAGCTTAGTAGGGCGGGGGCAAGAGACCCAGTACTTC
CASSLVGRGQETQYF
>many|.|TRBJ2-1|TRBV4-3
TGCGCCAGCAGCCAAGAACCGTCCGGGGGTCGCTTATGGGAGCAGTTCTTC
CASSQEPSGGRLWEQFF
>.|.|TRBJ2-5|TRBV18
TGTGCCAGCTCAGGAACAGGGAAGCAGTACCAAGAGACCCAGTACTTC
CASSGTGKQYQETQYF
>many|.|TRBJ2-3|TRBV24-1
TGTGCCACCAGTGACGCGGGACTGTCAGATACGCAGTATTTT
CATSDAGLSDTQYF
>few|.|TRBJ2-3|TRBV7-8
TGTGCCTCAGCACCCGGTCGAGATACGCAGTATTTT
CASAPGRDTQYF
>many|.|TRBJ2-7|TRBV28
TGTGCCAGCAGGCCGGCTCGACCGGGAACCGAGCAGTACTTC
CASRPARPGTEQYF
>few|.|TRBJ2-1|TRBV29-1
TGCAGCGTTGAATTTTGGGACAATGAGCAGTTCTTC
CSVEFWDNEQFF